The 24 T cell receptor beta chains below all came from one sample that was sequenced in a study of blood T cell repertoires in COVID-19. The protocol was immunoSEQ multiplex PCR, while the TCRdb copy is restricted to in-frame clones and leaves out a portion. The sample has about 280,000 clones, about 82% seen once; the top ten hold 5.1%. The sequenced sample consisted of peripheral blood. The receptors shown here come from a man in his fifties or sixties with active or convalescent COVID-19.

The J gene is TRBJ2-3, the V gene TRBV16, with TRBD1 as a possible D gene (6 bases). This CDR3 contains 14 residues. V was trimmed by 8 bases and J by 7 bases, leaving 19 bases between them. Germline-derived CDR1 and CDR2 are KGHSY and FQNENV. CDR3 sequence: CASLQSWGTNTQYF. CDR3 coding DNA: TGTGCCAGCCTCCAATCGTGGGGGACAAATACGCAGTATTTT.

The chain joins TRBV4-1 to TRBJ2-4; 15 bases align to TRBD2. This CDR3 contains 18 residues. CDR1 and CDR2 from the germline V gene are MGHRA and YSYEKL. Trimming removed 4 bases from V and 3 bases from J; junction bases left unmatched: 7. CDR3 nucleotide sequence: TGCGCCAGCAGCCCTGGACTAGCGGGAGGGCTGGTCAAAAACATTCAGTACTTC. Its translation is CASSPGLAGGLVKNIQYF.

The chain recombines TRBV15 with TRBJ1-5; TRBD1 aligns across 8 bases. Germline V gene sequence: CDR1 LNHNV, CDR2 YYDKDF (reference sequence). J gave up 6 bases and V 3 bases, and 7 bases lay outside the gene matches. The CDR3 contains 15 residues. CDR3 protein: CATSRDREQGQPQHF. The CDR3 DNA reads as TGTGCCACCAGCAGGGACAGGGAACAGGGTCAGCCCCAGCATTTT.

This chain uses TRBV5-4 with TRBJ2-7; 8 bases are shared with TRBD2. V trimming: 5 bases; J trimming: 2 bases; junction bases outside the gene matches: 12. Germline loops: CDR1 SGHNT, CDR2 YYREEE (reference sequence). The CDR3 contains 16 residues. CDR3 coding DNA: TGTGCCAGCAGTAACGGGGGGGGCAGGGGCCCCTACGAGCAGTACTTC. Amino acids: CASSNGGGRGPYEQYF.

The chain links TRBV10-3 to TRBJ1-1, with D possibly being TRBD1 (6 bases). This CDR3 is built from 14 residues. The V end lost 4 bases, the J end lost 4 bases, and 13 bases lay between the germline ends. Germline CDR1 and CDR2: ENHRY and SYGVKD. The CDR3 here is CAISGTGTATEAFF. The CDR3 region has the DNA TGTGCCATCAGTGGCACAGGGACGGCCACTGAAGCTTTCTTT.

The J gene is TRBJ2-1, the V gene TRBV11-2; possibly TRBD2 for D (5 bases). Trimming removed 7 bases from V and 1 base from J, with 11 bases in between. Germline CDR1 reads SGHAT; CDR2 reads FQNNGV. CDR3 length: 14 amino acids. CDR3 nucleotides: TGTGCCAGCAATTCACTAGGATCCTACAATGAGCAGTTCTTC. As protein: CASNSLGSYNEQFF.

This clone was observed a single time. The CDR3 DNA sequence: TGTGCCAGCAGCGCCGGACTAGTAGGCCCAACCGGGGAGCTGTTTTTT. It codes for CASSAGLVGPTGELFF. The chain employs TRBV5-4 and TRBJ2-2; 7 nucleotides line up with TRBD2. This CDR3 has 16 residues. Germline values: CDR1 SGHNT, CDR2 YYREEE (reference sequence). V dropped 4 bases and J dropped 5; count of bases not matched to a gene: 11.

This clone was counted a single time. The V gene is TRBV28, the J gene TRBJ2-1; 11 nucleotides align to TRBD2. The CDR3 is made up of 13 amino acids. The V segment lost 6 bases and the J segment 10 bases; nucleotides outside the gene matches: 5. The germline V gene encodes CDR1 MDHEN and CDR2 SYDVKM. DNA for the CDR3: TGTGCCAGCAGACTAGCGGGAGTAAGAGAGCAGTTCTTC. It is translated as CASRLAGVREQFF. The full variable domain, in which reference TRBV28 and TRBJ2-1 provide the parts outside the CDR3, is DVKVTQSSRYLVKRTGEKVFLECVQDMDHENMFWYRQDPGLGLRLIYFSYDVKMKEKGDIPEGYSVSREKKERFSLILESASTNQTSMYLCASRLAGVREQFFGPGTRLTVL.

The rearrangement links TRBV19 to TRBJ2-3; weak D call: TRBD2 (6 bases). Germline assignment: CDR1 LNHDA and CDR2 SQIVND (reference sequence). The CDR3 runs 14 residues. V was trimmed by 4 bases and J by 0 bases, leaving 8 bases between them. The CDR3 spells CASSTGLSTDTQYF. Written as DNA, the CDR3 is TGTGCCAGTAGTACGGGACTTAGCACAGATACGCAGTATTTT.

This clone was observed a single time. The chain has TRBV7-2 and TRBJ1-1; possible D gene TRBD1, 6 bases. The CDR3 spans 13 residues. From germline, CDR1 is SGHTA and CDR2 FQGNSA. Trimming cost V 3 bases and J 4 bases, with 9 bases left between them. Here the CDR3 reads CASSFGRGTEAFF. CDR3 in DNA: TGTGCCAGCAGCTTCGGCAGGGGCACTGAAGCTTTCTTT.

The V and J genes are TRBV18 and TRBJ1-2; 7 positions match TRBD1. Germline CDR1 and CDR2: KGHSH and LQKENI. The CDR3 covers 15 residues. V was clipped by 3 bases and J by 3 bases; unmatched bases: 7. CDR3 amino acids: CASSPTGYIDYGYTF. The CDR3 nucleotides are TGTGCCAGCTCACCGACAGGGTATATAGACTATGGCTACACCTTC.

V and J are TRBV30 and TRBJ2-3; 8 nucleotides agree with TRBD2. The V segment lost 8 bases and the J segment 4 bases; nucleotides outside the gene matches: 11. The CDR3 extends over 14 amino acids. Per the germline V gene, CDR1 is GTSNPN and CDR2 is SVGIG (reference sequence). CDR3 amino acids: CAQTAGGRSDTQYF. The CDR3 nucleotides read TGTGCCCAGACGGCGGGGGGTCGATCAGATACGCAGTATTTT.

This chain links TRBV5-4 with TRBJ2-5; the match to TRBD2 covers 7 bases. The CDR3 has 14 residues. Trimming took 4 bases from V and 1 from J; bases not matched to a gene: 4. CDR1 is SGHNT, CDR2 YYREEE, per germline (reference sequence). CDR3 bases: TGTGCCAGCAGCCCCGGCGGGGGCCAAGAGACCCAGTACTTC. This codes for CASSPGGGQETQYF.

The chain uses TRBV28 and TRBJ1-2; unclear D gene. Trimming took off 6 bases at V and 7 bases at J, with 18 bases between the two ends. The length of the CDR3 is 14 residues. Germline loops: CDR1 MDHEN, CDR2 SYDVKM. The CDR3 sequence is CASRTPTEVGGYTF. CDR3 DNA sequence: TGTGCCAGCAGAACTCCGACTGAGGTCGGTGGCTACACCTTC.

V is TRBV18 and J is TRBJ1-1; maybe TRBD1 (6 bases). CDR1 and CDR2 from the germline V gene are KGHSH and LQKENI. The CDR3 has 16 residues. Trimming took off 5 bases at V and 8 bases at J, with 24 bases between the two ends. The DNA for the CDR3 is TGTGCCAGCTCAGTATCCGGGACAAACCCGGTCCTCGAAGCTTTCTTT. This codes for CASSVSGTNPVLEAFF.

V gene TRBV2 combines with J gene TRBJ2-2, with D perhaps TRBD2 (5 bases). Germline CDR1 SNHLY, CDR2 FYNNEI. The V gene lost 4 bases and the J gene lost 5 bases, with 11 bases spanning the gap. The CDR3 consists of 14 residues. CDR3 in DNA: TGTGCCAGCAGTGTAGAGGGTAGGACCGGGGAGCTGTTTTTT. Amino acid sequence: CASSVEGRTGELFF. Full variable domain (outside the CDR3, taken from reference TRBV2 and TRBJ2-2): EPEVTQTPSHQVTQMGQEVILRCVPISNHLYFYWYRQILGQKVEFLVSFYNNEISEKSEIFDDQFSVERPDGSNFTLKIRSTKLEDSAMYFCASSVEGRTGELFFGEGSRLTVL.

The chain employs TRBV11-2 and TRBJ1-4; D not resolved. This CDR3 has 15 residues. Trimming removed 1 base from V and 6 bases from J, with 12 bases in between. Germline values: CDR1 SGHAT, CDR2 FQNNGV. CDR3 nucleotides: TGTGCCAGCAGCTTAGTTTCGCTTGGAGATGAAAAACTGTTTTTT. Protein sequence: CASSLVSLGDEKLFF. Using reference TRBV11-2 and TRBJ1-4 for the parts outside the CDR3, the full variable domain is EAGVAQSPRYKIIEKRQSVAFWCNPISGHATLYWYQQILGQGPKLLIQFQNNGVVDDSQLPKDRFSAERLKGVDSTLKIQPAKLEDSAVYLCASSLVSLGDEKLFFGSGTQLSVL.

This sequence joins TRBV7-9 and TRBJ1-1, with TRBD1 as a possible D gene (5 bases). This CDR3 has 15 residues. Germline V lookup: CDR1 SEHNR, CDR2 FQNEAQ (reference sequence). Trimming took 1 base from V and 2 from J, leaving 11 bases between them. The chain's CDR3 is CASSLDQGSNTEAFF. The CDR3 coding sequence is TGTGCCAGCAGCTTAGATCAGGGATCAAACACTGAAGCTTTCTTT. The full variable domain, its missing parts supplied by reference TRBV7-9 and TRBJ1-1, is DTGVSQNPRHKITKRGQNVTFRCDPISEHNRLYWYRQTLGQGPEFLTYFQNEAQLEKSRLLSDRFSAERPKGSFSTLEIQRTEQGDSAMYLCASSLDQGSNTEAFFGQGTRLTVV.

The rearrangement uses TRBV6-1 and TRBJ2-6, with D maybe TRBD1 (5 bases). Trimming stripped 4 bases from V and 1 base from J, with 17 bases between. CDR1 MNHNS and CDR2 SASEGT come from the germline V gene. The CDR3 totals 18 residues. The chain's CDR3 is CASSVLQDLGSGANVLTF. As DNA, the CDR3 is TGTGCCAGCAGTGTTTTACAGGATCTTGGATCTGGGGCCAACGTCCTGACTTTC.

The V gene is TRBV7-9, the J gene TRBJ1-3, with D hard to call. Germline V gene data show CDR1 as SEHNR and CDR2 as FQNEAQ (reference sequence). This CDR3 comprises 16 residues. V gave up 8 bases and J gave up 0 bases, with 17 bases separating them. The CDR3 sequence: CASSFRDPGSGNTIYF. The DNA for the CDR3 is TGTGCCAGCTCCTTCCGGGATCCGGGCTCTGGAAACACCATATATTTT.

This clone was counted a single time. The chain uses TRBV11-2 and TRBJ1-1; unclear D gene. This CDR3 contains 12 residues. The germline V gene encodes CDR1 SGHAT and CDR2 FQNNGV. Between the trimmed V and J ends, which lost 1 base and 5 bases, there was a span of 5 bases. DNA of the CDR3: TGTGCCAGCAGCTTAGCGGGGACTGAAGCTTTCTTT. Its translation is CASSLAGTEAFF.

With regard to this clone: At the DNA level, this CDR3 is encoded by other sequences in the same sample as well. V usage is TRBV30 and J usage is TRBJ2-7, with 7 bases fitting TRBD1. V trimming: 0 bases; J trimming: 4 bases; junction bases outside the gene matches: 0. Germline V gives CDR1 GTSNPN, CDR2 SVGIG (reference sequence). This CDR3 comprises 12 residues. The CDR3 DNA sequence: TGTGCCTGGAGTGTGACAGGGTACGAGCAGTACTTC. Translating gives CAWSVTGYEQYF. Together with reference TRBV30 and TRBJ2-7, the CDR3 gives the full variable domain: SQTIHQWPATLVQPVGSPLSLECTVEGTSNPNLYWYRQAAGRGLQLLFYSVGIGQISSEVPQNLSASRPQDRQFILSSKKLLLSDSGFYLCAWSVTGYEQYFGPGTRLTVT.

The chain uses TRBV18 and TRBJ2-3; 7 positions match TRBD2. The trim removed 0 bases at V and 4 bases at J, leaving 7 bases unmatched. This CDR3 comprises 16 residues. Germline-derived CDR1 and CDR2 are KGHSH and LQKENI. CDR3 sequence: CASSPPRGRVSDTQYF. DNA of the CDR3: TGTGCCAGCTCACCACCACGCGGGAGAGTGTCAGATACGCAGTATTTT.

The chain employs TRBV19 and TRBJ2-3; the match to TRBD2 covers 8 bases. The junction had 5 bases not matched to a gene; V was cut back by 5 bases and J by 1 base. The CDR3 runs 15 residues. Germline V gene sequence: CDR1 LNHDA, CDR2 SQIVND (reference sequence). As DNA, the CDR3 is TGTGCCAGTAGTTCTAGACTAGCGCGCACAGATACGCAGTATTTT. It yields the protein CASSSRLARTDTQYF. Full variable domain (missing parts from reference TRBV19 and TRBJ2-3): DGGITQSPKYLFRKEGQNVTLSCEQNLNHDAMYWYRQDPGQGLRLIYYSQIVNDFQKGDIAEGYSVSREKKESFPLTVTSAQKNPTAFYLCASSSRLARTDTQYFGPGTRLTVL.